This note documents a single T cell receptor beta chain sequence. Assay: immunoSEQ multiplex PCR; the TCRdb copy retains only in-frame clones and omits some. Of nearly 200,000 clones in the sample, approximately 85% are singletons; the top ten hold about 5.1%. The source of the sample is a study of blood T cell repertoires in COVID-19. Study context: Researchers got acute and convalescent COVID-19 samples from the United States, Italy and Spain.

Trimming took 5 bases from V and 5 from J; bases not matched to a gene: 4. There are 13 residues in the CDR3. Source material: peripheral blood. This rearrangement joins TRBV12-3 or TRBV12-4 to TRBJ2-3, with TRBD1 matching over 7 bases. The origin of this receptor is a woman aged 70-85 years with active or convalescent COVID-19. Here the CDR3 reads CASSPTGVDTQYF. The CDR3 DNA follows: TGTGCCAGCAGTCCTACAGGGGTAGATACGCAGTATTTT.